This T cell receptor (beta chain) appears in the sequencing data of a study of Ad26.COV2.S vaccination and SARS-CoV-2 variants. Study-level background: Ad26.COV2.S shots went into the muscle once or twice, 56 days apart.

As for treatment: 15 to 20 received Ad26.COV2.S at low or high dose, single or two shots; several received placebo; per-sample allocation not given. Material that was analyzed had been drawn on day 63 after the first vaccine or placebo injection. It was an adult aged 18-55 years in Boston who was the donor. The protocol was immunoSEQ multiplex PCR, while the TCRdb copy is restricted to in-frame clones and leaves out a portion. Of 350,000 to 500,000 clones detected, approximately 89% appear once; the ten largest clones hold approximately 2.5%. Germline loops: CDR1 LGHDT, CDR2 YNNKEL (reference sequence). The CDR3 runs to 13 residues. The germline V and J ends were trimmed by 5 bases and 6 bases, with 13 bases remaining between them. This clone was counted a single time.

This TCR was recovered from a person between 18 and 59 years old who received the Ad26.COV2.S COVID-19 vaccine or a placebo. The chain carries TRBV3-1 (or the pseudogene TRBV3-2) and TRBJ1-1; D is uncertain. Here the sequenced sample was peripheral blood, taken in a trial of Ad26.COV2.S vaccine versus placebo. DNA of the CDR3: TGTGCCAGCAGCACTCGGACGGTACCTGAAGCTTTCTTT. This encodes CASSTRTVPEAFF.